These 5 T cell receptor beta chains originate from one sample sequenced in a study of shared clonotypes between healthy human individuals. Method: immunoSEQ multiplex PCR; TCRdb's copy keeps in-frame clones and lacks some. The repertoire holds about 1.5 million clones, with under 99% as singletons. The sample was naive CD4+ T cells sorted from blood. Noted subset: CD45RA+ positively selected. Receptors originate from a man aged 25 to 40 in good health.

For this clone: One junction end does not reproduce the germline sequence, and a read error may be involved. The chain couples TRBV18 to TRBJ1-4; no clear D. CDR1 is KGHSH, CDR2 LQKENI, per germline. This CDR3 comprises 13 residues. CDR3 loop: CASSPSTEITLIW. Written as DNA, the CDR3 is TGTGCCAGCTCACCGTCCACAGAAATCACCCTGATTTGG.

The V and J genes are TRBV9 and TRBJ2-2; D remains ambiguous. The CDR3 runs 12 residues. In germline, CDR1 is SGDLS, CDR2 YYNGEE. The ends were cut back, 3 bases at V and 6 bases at J, with 6 bases in the middle. The CDR3 sequence is CASSGDPGELFF. The CDR3 DNA reads TGTGCCAGCAGCGGAGACCCCGGGGAGCTGTTTTTT.

The chain carries TRBV11-3 and TRBJ2-5; weak D call: TRBD1 (7 bases). Germline CDR1 SGHNT, CDR2 YENEEA. V was clipped by 1 base and J by 5 bases, with 14 bases between them. This CDR3 region has 15 residues. For the CDR3, the DNA is TGTGCCAGCAGCTTAGGGGCGACAGGGAGGGAGACCCAGTACTTC. Encoded protein: CASSLGATGRETQYF.

V gene TRBV7-9 combines with J gene TRBJ1-1, with a possible D match to TRBD1 (6 bases). Per germline, CDR1 SEHNR and CDR2 FQNEAQ (reference sequence). This CDR3 contains 15 residues. Trimming removed 6 bases at V and 4 bases at J, with 18 bases between. CDR3 DNA: TGTGCCAGCAGTATTCCCGGGGGCTCTGTCACTGAAGCTTTCTTT. This codes for CASSIPGGSVTEAFF.

The V and J genes are TRBV5-1 and TRBJ2-1; TRBD2 matches 13 bases. The germline V gene has CDR1 SGHRS and CDR2 YFSETQ. J lost 2 bases, V lost 4 bases, and 12 bases had no gene match. The CDR3 totals 19 residues. The CDR3 DNA is TGCGCCAGCAGCCTCGAGGGACTAGCGGGATATGAGGCCTACAATGAGCAGTTCTTC. Its translation is CASSLEGLAGYEAYNEQFF. The full variable domain, its missing parts supplied by reference TRBV5-1 and TRBJ2-1, is KAGVTQTPRYLIKTRGQQVTLSCSPISGHRSVSWYQQTPGQGLQFLFEYFSETQRNKGNFPGRFSGRQFSNSRSEMNVSTLELGDSALYLCASSLEGLAGYEAYNEQFFGPGTRLTVL.